This T cell receptor (beta chain) was sequenced during a study of blood T cell repertoires in COVID-19 (dated by TCRdb to the early 2020s). For the study in its entirety: Samples covering the acute and convalescent phases of COVID-19 were provided by collaborators in the United States, Italy and Spain. The sample metadata nearly always contained a de-identified subject ID, COVID-19 status, age in years and sex. The material from the prospective study consisted of cDNA or gDNA derived from T cells, B-cell-depleted T cells, or PBMCs. Where available, HLA class I and class II types were obtained from metadata supplied by the sample provider rather than from assay-based typing. Samples were obtained from the ongoing ImmuneRACE study (first 160 participants) and from about 1,300 subjects provided by 6 global collaborators. The repertoires were released in a freely available public database meant as a resource for research on the immune response to SARS-CoV-2. Deeply sampled blood TCRbeta repertoires from subjects exposed to, actively infected with, or recovered from COVID-19 were included in the dataset.

The immunoSEQ Assay, a bias-controlled multiplex PCR, was used to amplify TCRbeta CDR3 regions from genomic DNA. In the source study's methods: Within the assay, amplification of reference gene primers was used to estimate how many nucleated cells each sample contained. To quantify the absolute abundance of each unique TCRbeta CDR3 rearrangement, sequence reads were collapsed and filtered. For each sample, productive Simpson clonality was calculated as the square root of Simpson's diversity index over productive rearrangements. The immuneACCESS repertoire file appears here via TCRdb, limited to in-frame rearrangements. These files lack a portion of the clones; in checked studies, under half of the deficit traces to unresolved V genes, and the cause of the others is not known. From that table come the V and J calls and clone size; the DNA was used to work out D and trimming. The sample table lists fewer than 300,000 clones, approximately 82% of them with a count of one. The ten largest clones take up about 5% of the sample.

This clone was recorded many times. Its antigen is currently not known. Base-call qualities are not available, and no considerably larger clone is one nucleotide away. Participants in the prospective study were enrolled through a virtual design, were aged roughly 18 to 100 years, and lived in 20 to 30 United States geographic areas. To assign participants to cohorts, the prospective study relied on clinical history that participants themselves reported in a screening survey and a study questionnaire. Exposed participants were defined as having been in contact with someone with a PCR-confirmed or clinician-diagnosed COVID-19 case within 2 weeks of study entry. Each participant in the prospective study had whole blood, serum and a nasopharyngeal or oropharyngeal swab collected by mobile phlebotomists. Additional blood draws and questionnaires over an approximately two-month period could optionally be provided by prospective study participants. Before DNA extraction, blood samples from the prospective study were shipped at room temperature or frozen.

As encoded in the germline V gene, CDR1 is SGHTA while CDR2 is FQGNSA. Trimmed from V: 2 bases; trimmed from J: 5 bases; junction bases lacking a gene match: 8. The CDR3, from cysteine to phenylalanine, totals 15 residues. The kept DNA is CDR3 alone, 45 bases in frame from the first base. Results and caveats for the whole study, not just this receptor: How much clinical and demographic metadata was included differed by source and by participant, and the metadata was provided uncurated.

The specimen was PBMCs or T cells enriched from blood (not recorded which). The source of this sequence is a man aged 35-49 years who had been exposed to COVID-19. The chain joins TRBV7-2 to TRBJ1-1; 7 nucleotides in the junction match TRBD1. DNA sequence: TGTGCCAGCAGCTTATCGGGACAGCGACCGACTGAAGCTTTCTTT. Its translation reads: CASSLSGQRPTEAFF.